The entry below gives a single TCR beta chain sequence along with its context. What it recognizes is unknown. Stated treatment: around 19 received Ad26.COV2.S at low or high dose, single or two shots; about 5 received placebo; per-sample allocation not given. Collection of samples fell on day 63 after the first vaccine or placebo injection. CDR1 and CDR2 (germline): ENHRY, SYGVKD. Trimming at V came to 10 bases and at J to 5 bases, leaving 3 bases not matched to a gene. This CDR3 has 13 amino acids. Data came from immunoSEQ multiplex PCR; TCRdb stores just in-frame clones and leaves some out. The sample includes about 350,000 clones, less than 90% of them seen just once. These data are taken from a study of Ad26.COV2.S vaccination and SARS-CoV-2 variants. Study-level findings and limits: TCR breadth and depth estimates may have understated total T cell responses. The study found similar non-spike TCR breadth in vaccine and placebo recipients.

Sequences were derived from peripheral blood, sampled in a trial of Ad26.COV2.S vaccine versus placebo. This TCR was recovered from a person aged 18-65 years who received the Ad26.COV2.S COVID-19 vaccine or a placebo. The chain has TRBV10-3 and TRBJ2-3; 13 bases align to TRBD2. The CDR3 loop is CATGTSGEDTQYF. The DNA of the CDR3 is TGTGCCACCGGGACTAGCGGGGAAGATACGCAGTATTTT.